Each of the 24 T cell receptor beta chains below was sequenced from the same sample in a study of GPR56 and killer-like receptors on CD4 memory cells. Cells were FACS-enriched into one of five CD4+ populations defined by killer cell lectin-like receptor and GPR56 expression. Following a re-call of the reads, TCRdb has one entry per CDR3 protein and lacks DNA. This sample's table has about 2,900 distinct CDR3 sequences. Sequencing used memory CD4+ T cells from blood. The source is a human donor in good health.

This clonotype is identified as medium-sized from frequency. This chain uses TRBV29-1 with TRBJ1-1; TCRdb proposes TRBD1, but this gene call is untestable without DNA. This CDR3 region has 14 residues. Looked up from germline, CDR1 is SQVTM and CDR2 is ANQGSEA. The CDR3 sequence: CSVEERTGGTEAFF.

This clonotype ranks as medium-sized (0.01 to 0.1%) in terms of frequency. The gene calls are TRBV11-2 and TRBJ2-3; TCRdb gives TRBD1 as the D gene, but with no DNA this cannot be confirmed. CDR3 length: 15 amino acids. Germline CDR1 is SGHAT and CDR2 is FQNNGV. CDR3 amino acids: CASSHGGDGTDTQYF. The variable domain in full, completed from reference TRBV11-2 and TRBJ2-3, reads EAGVAQSPRYKIIEKRQSVAFWCNPISGHATLYWYQQILGQGPKLLIQFQNNGVVDDSQLPKDRFSAERLKGVDSTLKIQPAKLEDSAVYLCASSHGGDGTDTQYFGPGTRLTVL.

This chain connects TRBV20-1 to TRBJ1-1; with no DNA, the TCRdb D assignment of TRBD1 cannot be verified. This CDR3 has 11 residues. Germline CDR1 DFQATT, CDR2 SNEGSKA (reference sequence). CDR3 loop: CSAGLGAEAFF.

The rearrangement uses TRBV7-9 and TRBJ2-7; TCRdb names TRBD1, which stays unverified in the absence of DNA. The V gene's germline CDR1 is SEHNR and CDR2 FQNEAQ (reference sequence). The CDR3 extends over 15 amino acids. The CDR3 region is CASSRAIGQAYEQYF.

The genes are TRBV7-3 and TRBJ2-2; TCRdb indicates TRBD1, and absent DNA this call remains unverified. CDR1 and CDR2 (germline): SGHTA, FQGTGA. The CDR3 sequence is 13 residues long. CDR3 loop: CASSSLGAGELFF.

This clonotype registers large by frequency. This chain uses TRBV6-6 with TRBJ1-1; TCRdb picks TRBD1, but there is no DNA to check that call. Germline V gene sequence: CDR1 MNHNY, CDR2 SVGAGI (reference sequence). The CDR3 sequence is 15 residues long. CDR3 amino acids: CASRRDRGGLPEAFF.

The chain is built from TRBV11-3 and TRBJ1-6; the D gene TCRdb calls, TRBD1, cannot be checked with no DNA. Germline assignment: CDR1 SGHNT and CDR2 YENEEA. The CDR3 runs to 15 residues. CDR3 protein: CASSLEGGKRSPLHF.

This clonotype is deemed medium-sized by its frequency. The chain combines TRBV9 with TRBJ1-6. The CDR3 spans 16 residues. Germline values: CDR1 SGDLS, CDR2 YYNGEE. The CDR3: CASRGGLDGIESPLHF.

The CDR3 loop is CAGSSGGAAGELFF. The chain uses TRBV9 and TRBJ2-2; TCRdb outputs TRBD2, but without DNA this stays unchecked. The CDR3 contains 14 residues. Germline lookup yields CDR1 SGDLS and CDR2 YYNGEE.

The chain links TRBV11-2 to TRBJ1-2; the TRBD1 assignment by TCRdb is unverifiable without DNA. This CDR3 has 13 residues. Germline CDR1 reads SGHAT; CDR2 reads FQNNGV. Here the CDR3 reads CASSFTGNYGYTF.

The chain has TRBV6-1 and TRBJ1-5. This CDR3 comprises 19 residues. Germline CDR1 is MNHNS and CDR2 is SASEGT. The CDR3 spells CASTPGTSGGGAADQPQHF.

This clonotype is large by frequency. V gene TRBV6-5 combines with J gene TRBJ2-3. The CDR3 totals 11 residues. The V gene's germline CDR1 is MNHEY and CDR2 SVGAGI. CDR3 amino acids: CASSTEDTQYF.

The chain's CDR3 is CSAASPHGGQREQYF. The J gene is TRBJ2-7, the V gene TRBV20-1; the TRBD1 assignment by TCRdb is unverifiable without DNA. This CDR3 region has 15 residues. Germline values: CDR1 DFQATT, CDR2 SNEGSKA (reference sequence).

CDR3 region: CSARGLFHTEAFF. The V call is TRBV20-1, the J call TRBJ1-1. This CDR3 is built from 13 residues. CDR1 DFQATT and CDR2 SNEGSKA come from the germline V gene (reference sequence).

This clonotype shows up as medium-sized (0.01 to 0.1%) by frequency. The rearrangement links TRBV30 to TRBJ2-5; TCRdb's D call, TRBD2, is unchecked because there is no DNA. The CDR3 contains 15 residues. Germline-derived CDR1 and CDR2 are GTSNPN and SVGIG (reference sequence). CDR3 residues: CAWSVGRGGGETQYF.

The V call is TRBV5-5, the J call TRBJ2-6. Germline CDR1 reads SGHKS; CDR2 reads YYEKEE (reference sequence). The CDR3 runs to 17 residues. CDR3 protein: CASNLDFRRSGANVLTF. Full variable domain (remainder filled in from reference TRBV5-5 and TRBJ2-6): DAGVTQSPTHLIKTRGQQVTLRCSPISGHKSVSWYQQVLGQGPQFIFQYYEKEERGRGNFPDRFSARQFPNYSSELNVNALLLGDSALYLCASNLDFRRSGANVLTFGAGSRLTVL.

Frequency places this clonotype as medium-sized. This chain links TRBV12-3 or TRBV12-4 with TRBJ2-1. This CDR3 has 13 amino acids. This chain's CDR3 is CASSWEFRNEQFF.

This clonotype is called medium-sized based on its frequency. The V call is TRBV15, the J call TRBJ2-3; the D call from TCRdb, TRBD2, cannot be confirmed without DNA. The length of the CDR3 is 16 residues. Germline assignment: CDR1 LNHNV and CDR2 YYDKDF (reference sequence). The CDR3 region is CATSRDWLAGADTQYF.

This clonotype counts as medium-sized by frequency. The chain recombines TRBV5-4 with TRBJ2-1; TCRdb outputs TRBD2, but without DNA this stays unchecked. Germline CDR1 reads SGHNT; CDR2 reads YYREEE (reference sequence). There are 18 residues in the CDR3. The CDR3 is CASSLVAFRTLRANEQFF.

In terms of frequency, this clonotype is large. This sequence joins TRBV6-1 and TRBJ1-1. Germline-derived CDR1 and CDR2 are MNHNS and SASEGT. This CDR3 is 13 amino acids long. CDR3 region: CATTGRQFTEAFF.

This chain links TRBV20-1 with TRBJ2-3; TCRdb outputs TRBD1, but without DNA this stays unchecked. The CDR3 contains 16 residues. The germline gives CDR1 DFQATT, CDR2 SNEGSKA (reference sequence). The CDR3 here is CSASHGAGGGPDTQYF.

In terms of frequency, this clonotype is medium-sized. CDR3 region: CASSGGQFNSPLHF. The chain carries TRBV7-2 and TRBJ1-6; TCRdb's D call of TRBD1 is untestable without DNA. The CDR3 is 14 residues long. Per the germline V gene, CDR1 is SGHTA and CDR2 is FQGNSA.

This clonotype ranks as medium-sized (0.01 to 0.1%) in terms of frequency. This rearrangement joins TRBV6-5 to TRBJ1-1; the D gene TCRdb calls, TRBD1, cannot be checked with no DNA. The CDR3 is made up of 13 amino acids. Looked up from germline, CDR1 is MNHEY and CDR2 is SVGAGI. This CDR3 is CATQRSWDTEAFF.

Frequency places this clonotype as medium-sized. The chain uses TRBV11-2 and TRBJ2-3; TCRdb gives TRBD1 as the D gene, but with no DNA this cannot be confirmed. The CDR3 length is 17 residues. The V gene's germline CDR1 is SGHAT and CDR2 FQNNGV. This CDR3 reads CASSHGGSSVLADTQYF.